This TCR beta chain emerged from a study of tumor and adjacent non-tumor tissue in lung cancer. Study details: Patients were aged roughly 30 to 76, roughly nine men and 4 to 6 women, stage I to III. Findings and caveats of the study: Significantly higher TCR diversity was found in tumor than normal lung.

Trimming took 3 bases from V and 2 from J, leaving 17 bases between them. The CDR3 runs 15 residues. Germline V gives CDR1 DFQATT, CDR2 SNEGSKA (reference sequence). Turning to this clonotype: Its target is unknown.

TCRbeta libraries were built with three rounds of nested PCR, modified from ARM-PCR. TCRdb re-analysed the multiplex PCR reads in MiXCR, keeping a single row per CDR3 protein. The repertoire has about 200,000 distinct CDR3 sequences, 71% of them found once; the top ten carry about 25%. RNA was extracted from bulk tissue without any cell sorting. This receptor was identified in a man aged 55-75 years with non-small cell lung cancer. This chain uses TRBV20-1 with TRBJ2-7, with D unresolved. Sequencing used lung tumor tissue. For the CDR3, the DNA is TGCAGTGCTAGCCGCATACAAAAGCGCCCCTACGAGCAGTACGTC. Translated, it gives CSASRIQKRPYEQYV.